This is a list of T cell receptor beta chains from one sample in a study of blood T cell repertoires in COVID-19. The assay was immunoSEQ multiplex PCR, and TCRdb's table has in-frame clones only and misses some. The data contain around 240,000 clones, around 84% of them seen just once; the ten biggest clones take up around 0.98%. Sequences were obtained from peripheral blood. Receptor source: a man in his forties with acute or convalescent COVID-19. CDR3s leave out the opening cysteine and the closing phenylalanine or tryptophan. The order of the fields is V gene, J gene, CDR3 protein.

V: TRBV7-9
J: TRBJ2-2
CDR3: ASSLDVVNTGELF

V: TRBV18
J: TRBJ2-5
CDR3: ASSPTSGGAQY

V: TRBV9
J: TRBJ1-1
CDR3: ASSAHPGGTGFAEAF

V: TRBV28
J: TRBJ1-5
CDR3: ASQRRERQGNINQPQH

V: TRBV4-2
J: TRBJ1-1
CDR3: ASSQPDRGEAEAF

V: TRBV11-2
J: TRBJ2-1
CDR3: ASSPERGGWNEQF

V: TRBV5-1
J: TRBJ2-1
CDR3: ASSFAGNEQF

V: TRBV9
J: TRBJ1-1
CDR3: ASSVWGAGDTEAF

V: TRBV18
J: TRBJ1-1
CDR3: ASSPQGGGGTEAF

V: TRBV19
J: TRBJ1-6
CDR3: ASSIGDRSSPLH

V: TRBV2
J: TRBJ1-1
CDR3: ASSEEWEGTEAF

V: TRBV6-1
J: TRBJ2-3
CDR3: ASSEGGANTQY

V: TRBV19
J: TRBJ2-1
CDR3: AGHSGCPGQGIYNEQF

V: TRBV7-3
J: TRBJ1-1
CDR3: ASSLIQNTEAF

V: TRBV2
J: TRBJ2-5
CDR3: ASRGPSGTQY

V: TRBV5-8
J: TRBJ2-6
CDR3: ASSFKRPGANVLT

V: TRBV15
J: TRBJ2-1
CDR3: ATSRGPGEYNEQF

V: TRBV6-6
J: TRBJ2-5
CDR3: ASSRGLVSGETQY

V: TRBV30
J: TRBJ1-6
CDR3: AWREGRSPLH

V: TRBV4-3
J: TRBJ1-2
CDR3: ASSQDPGSSQNYGYT

V: TRBV30
J: TRBJ1-6
CDR3: AWRRLRDSPLH

V: TRBV9
J: TRBJ1-2
CDR3: ASSVRDRVNYGYT

V: TRBV4-3
J: TRBJ2-7
CDR3: ASSQVLAGAYEQY

V: TRBV2
J: TRBJ2-5
CDR3: AIMKSREQETQY

V: TRBV18
J: TRBJ1-1
CDR3: ASSETGGITEAF

V: TRBV7-9
J: TRBJ2-3
CDR3: ASSLASGTETQY

V: TRBV19
J: TRBJ2-5
CDR3: ASSMGYLAGRETQY

V: TRBV5-4
J: TRBJ1-2
CDR3: ASSWTASYGYT

V: TRBV6-2/TRBV6-3
J: TRBJ1-1
CDR3: ASSLRAENTEAF

V: TRBV12-3/TRBV12-4
J: TRBJ2-2
CDR3: ASSPGGAGELF

V: TRBV20-1
J: TRBJ1-1
CDR3: SASDRGAVTEAF

V: TRBV6-1
J: TRBJ2-3
CDR3: ASSGWRGGRTDTQY

V: TRBV7-2
J: TRBJ2-7
CDR3: ASNKPPGEGAYEQY